This T cell receptor beta chain was retrieved from a study of blood T cell repertoires in COVID-19. In the study overall: COVID-19 samples, acute and convalescent, were from the United States, Italy and Spain. PBMCs, B-cell-depleted T cells, or T cells provided the cDNA or gDNA that made up the material.

The CDR3 consists of 17 residues. Deletions cut 2 bases from V and 0 bases from J, with 16 bases between. Germline loops: CDR1 KGHSH, CDR2 LQKENI. Grouping used clinical history reported by participants in a survey and questionnaire. Original analysis: Researchers report that nucleated cell counts were estimated from reference gene primer amplification. Repertoires were generated with immunoSEQ multiplex PCR, while TCRdb's copy carries only in-frame clones and drops some. V and J calls and clone size are given by that table; D and trimming were obtained from the DNA. This table holds some 240,000 clones, approximately 88% found once.

This chain connects TRBV18 to TRBJ1-2; D gene uncertain. This sequence originates from a woman in her thirties or forties who had been exposed to COVID-19. Specimen: PBMCs or T cells enriched from blood (not recorded which). The CDR3 here is CASSPVDTSLPNYGYTF. The CDR3 DNA is TGTGCCAGCTCACCAGTCGACACGTCCCTTCCTAACTATGGCTACACCTTC.